A single sample gave rise to the 5 T cell receptor beta chains below, sequenced in a study of blood T cell repertoires in COVID-19. Measured with immunoSEQ multiplex PCR; TCRdb has only the in-frame clones, and not every one. The data hold about 310,000 clones, with over 80% observed a single time. The specimen was PBMCs or T cells enriched from blood (not recorded which). The receptors come from a woman younger than 30 who had recovered from COVID-19.

The V gene is TRBV18, the J gene TRBJ2-2; possible D gene TRBD2, 5 bases. V lost 3 bases and J lost 7, with 21 bases in between. The CDR3 runs 17 residues. Germline V gene data show CDR1 as KGHSH and CDR2 as LQKENI. CDR3 sequence: CASSPDRGSGDGGELFF. The CDR3 DNA reads TGTGCCAGCTCACCTGACCGAGGGTCAGGCGACGGCGGGGAGCTGTTTTTT.

The J gene is TRBJ2-3, the V gene TRBV7-3; a weak D match, TRBD1 (5 bases). The CDR3 length is 13 residues. Trimming left V 4 bases short and J 4 bases short, with 9 bases between. Per germline, CDR1 SGHTA and CDR2 FQGTGA. CDR3 residues: CASSSMTADTQYF. CDR3 in DNA: TGTGCCAGCAGCTCCATGACAGCAGATACGCAGTATTTT.

The rearrangement joins TRBV20-1 to TRBJ2-7; TRBD1 matches at 8 bases. The junction had 7 bases not matched to a gene; V was cut back by 3 bases and J by 6 bases. The length of the CDR3 is 13 residues. Germline V gene lookup returns CDR1 DFQATT and CDR2 SNEGSKA (reference sequence). CDR3 amino acids: CSASGRGLVEQYF. The CDR3 DNA reads TGCAGTGCTAGTGGCAGGGGGCTGGTCGAGCAGTACTTC.

The chain links TRBV6-4 to TRBJ2-3; TRBD1 might be the D (6 bases). Germline V gene data show CDR1 as MRHNA and CDR2 as SNTAGT. CDR3 length equals 15 residues. V shed 8 bases and J shed 0 bases, with 15 bases lying between them. CDR3 sequence (DNA): TGTGCCAGCGGAACCCGACAGGCGAGCACAGATACGCAGTATTTT. Translated: CASGTRQASTDTQYF.

The chain combines TRBV5-8 with TRBJ2-1, with TRBD2 as a possible D gene (6 bases). V dropped 3 bases and J dropped 4 bases, with 8 bases sitting between them. This CDR3 contains 13 residues. Germline loops: CDR1 SGHTS, CDR2 YDEGEE. The CDR3 region has the DNA TGTGCCAGCAGCTCGGGACTTTACAATGAGCAGTTCTTC. It yields the protein CASSSGLYNEQFF. Together with reference TRBV5-8 and TRBJ2-1, the CDR3 gives the full variable domain: EAGVTQSPTHLIKTRGQQATLRCSPISGHTSVYWYQQALGLGLQFLLWYDEGEERNRGNFPPRFSGRQFPNYSSELNVNALELEDSALYLCASSSGLYNEQFFGPGTRLTVL.